A single sample is the source of the 28 T cell receptor beta chains below, sequenced in a study of shared clonotypes between healthy human individuals (dated by TCRdb to about 2020). The library was prepared using the immunoSEQ multiplex PCR assay. The table was pulled from immuneACCESS by TCRdb, which kept in-frame rearrangements only. Such tables lose some clones; where checked, under half of the loss comes from unresolved V genes, and the rest has no known cause. This sample has millions of clones in its table, and over 85% of those were observed once. Together, the top ten hold 0.9% to 1.4% of the sample. For the CD8 naive samples, CD45RO-negative cells were positively selected for CCR7, yielding a CD45RA+CCR7+ population from which TemRA cells were excluded. Sequencing was done on a sample of naive CD8+ T cells sorted from blood. This specimen's cell subset or site label, per the study, means: CD45RA+CCR7+. The receptors were sampled from a man between 18 and 29 years old in good health.

DNA of the CDR3: TGTGCCAGCAGCTGGGGACAGGGGAGTACGGAGACCCAGTACTTC. Translation gives CASSWGQGSTETQYF. This sequence joins TRBV5-6 and TRBJ2-5; 10 bases agree with TRBD1. V lost 3 bases, J lost 5 bases, and 7 bases stayed unmatched. The CDR3 runs 15 residues. Germline V gives CDR1 SGHDT, CDR2 YYEEEE.

The chain carries TRBV2 and TRBJ2-7, with D perhaps TRBD1 (5 bases). The V end was cut by 1 base, the J end by 0 bases, with 10 bases between. Germline loops: CDR1 SNHLY, CDR2 FYNNEI. The CDR3 is 15 amino acids. This CDR3 is CASSEGIGDSYEQYF. The CDR3, as DNA: TGTGCCAGCAGTGAAGGCATAGGGGACTCCTACGAGCAGTACTTC.

This chain joins TRBV5-1 and TRBJ1-2, with D perhaps matching TRBD1 (6 bases). Germline CDR1 is SGHRS and CDR2 is YFSETQ. The CDR3 covers 13 residues. Trimming removed 4 bases at V and 6 bases at J, with 13 bases between. CDR3 sequence (DNA): TGCGCCAGCAGCCCGGCAGGGGCCGATGGCTACACCTTC. It encodes CASSPAGADGYTF.

This rearrangement joins TRBV2 to TRBJ2-1; TRBD1 matches at 7 bases. Trimming at V came to 6 bases and at J to 8 bases, leaving 19 bases not matched to a gene. The length of the CDR3 is 17 residues. Per germline, CDR1 SNHLY and CDR2 FYNNEI. Here the CDR3 reads CASSESPDRVRDHEQFF. The CDR3, as DNA: TGTGCCAGCAGCGAGTCCCCCGACAGGGTAAGAGATCATGAGCAGTTCTTC.

The chain has TRBV29-1 and TRBJ2-2, with TRBD2 identical over 10 bases. Germline loops: CDR1 SQVTM, CDR2 ANQGSEA. This CDR3 comprises 16 residues. The V gene end was trimmed by 7 bases and the J gene end by 4 bases; junction bases not matched to a gene: 12. The CDR3 bases are TGCAGCGCCGCTGCTAGCGGGGGATTTGGCACCGGGGAGCTGTTTTTT. Its translation: CSAAASGGFGTGELFF.

The V call is TRBV13, the J call TRBJ2-3; 13 positions agree with TRBD2. CDR1 PRHDT and CDR2 FYEKMQ come from the germline V gene (reference sequence). This CDR3 spans 17 amino acids. The J segment lost 8 bases and the V segment lost 5 bases, leaving 13 bases of the junction unmatched. CDR3 DNA sequence: TGTGCCAGCAGCCCCGGACTAGCGGGAGCGATGGTGGGTACGCAGTATTTT. Its protein is CASSPGLAGAMVGTQYF.

This chain joins TRBV7-9 and TRBJ2-7; TRBD2 aligns across 8 bases. Losses at the gene ends were 5 bases for V and 2 bases for J; bases not matched to a gene: 5. The CDR3 has 14 amino acids. Germline CDR1 reads SEHNR; CDR2 reads FQNEAQ (reference sequence). The CDR3 reads CASSHSGGAYEQYF. Here the CDR3 DNA reads TGTGCCAGCAGCCATTCCGGGGGGGCCTACGAGCAGTACTTC.

The chain joins TRBV6-6 to TRBJ2-5; the match to TRBD1 covers 7 bases. Germline V CDR1 and CDR2: MNHNY, SVGAGI (reference sequence). The CDR3 extends over 15 amino acids. V trimming: 2 bases; J trimming: 5 bases; junction bases outside the gene matches: 8. The CDR3 here is CASSYADRKRETQYF. CDR3 coding DNA: TGTGCCAGCAGTTACGCGGACAGGAAAAGGGAGACCCAGTACTTC.

There are a few counts of this clone. This CDR3 is CASSISGEQYF. CDR3 nucleotides: TGTGCCAGTAGTATCTCCGGCGAGCAGTACTTC. The chain joins TRBV19 to TRBJ2-7; the D is unclear. The CDR3 totals 11 residues. CDR1 and CDR2 (germline): LNHDA, SQIVND (reference sequence). V was cut by 3 bases and J by 6 bases, with 6 bases left in between.

The rearrangement joins TRBV5-1 to TRBJ2-7; TRBD1 is a possible D gene (6 bases). Germline V CDR1 and CDR2: SGHRS, YFSETQ. V was trimmed by 1 base and J by 4 bases, leaving 12 bases between them. The CDR3 is 14 residues long. CDR3 coding DNA: TGCGCCAGCAGCTTGCTGGGGGCCCAGTACGAGCAGTACTTC. Protein sequence: CASSLLGAQYEQYF.

The chain uses TRBV11-2 and TRBJ2-3, with TRBD2 identical over 8 bases. The trim removed 5 bases at V and 4 bases at J, leaving 8 bases unmatched. Germline CDR1 is SGHAT and CDR2 is FQNNGV. The CDR3 has 15 residues. The CDR3 DNA sequence: TGTGCCAGCAGCCTCGGGACTAGTAGCGCAGATACGCAGTATTTT. This codes for CASSLGTSSADTQYF.

The genes are TRBV4-1 and TRBJ1-2; possibly TRBD1 for D (6 bases). Germline loops: CDR1 MGHRA, CDR2 YSYEKL. Deletions cut 5 bases from V and 1 base from J, with 8 bases between. The CDR3 is 13 amino acids. CDR3 sequence: CASSIGGNYGYTF. DNA of the CDR3: TGCGCCAGCAGCATAGGGGGTAACTATGGCTACACCTTC.

J is TRBJ2-3 and V is TRBV19, with 12 bases fitting TRBD1. The CDR3 covers 16 residues. J was trimmed by 5 bases and V by 5 bases; bases with no gene match: 8. Per the germline V gene, CDR1 is LNHDA and CDR2 is SQIVND (reference sequence). Here the CDR3 DNA reads TGTGCCAGTAGTCCGGGGGACAGGGGGCGCGGAGATACGCAGTATTTT. This sequence encodes CASSPGDRGRGDTQYF.

The chain's CDR3 is CASSFPRTGEGASNQPQHF. DNA for the CDR3: TGTGCCAGCAGCTTTCCCCGGACAGGGGAAGGAGCCAGCAATCAGCCCCAGCATTTT. This sequence joins TRBV7-9 and TRBJ1-5; the match to TRBD1 covers 9 bases. V gave up 3 bases and J gave up 1 base; unmatched junction bases: 13. This CDR3 spans 19 amino acids. Germline V CDR1 and CDR2: SEHNR, FQNEAQ (reference sequence).

This clone was seen only a few times. This specimen includes other DNA sequences encoding the same CDR3. This chain connects TRBV2 to TRBJ1-4, with 9 bases identical to TRBD1. This CDR3 spans 14 amino acids. Looked up from germline, CDR1 is SNHLY and CDR2 is FYNNEI. Losses at the gene ends were 5 bases for V and 4 bases for J; bases not matched to a gene: 2. For the CDR3, the DNA is TGTGCCAGCAGTCCGGGACAGGGTAATGAAAAACTGTTTTTT. This translates into CASSPGQGNEKLFF.

This chain links TRBV28 with TRBJ2-7; D tentatively fits TRBD1 or TRBD2 (6 bases each). Trimming left V 4 bases short and J 4 bases short, with 11 bases between. The CDR3 runs to 13 residues. CDR1 and CDR2 (germline): MDHEN, SYDVKM. This chain's CDR3 is CASSWRGVYEQYF. DNA of the CDR3: TGTGCCAGCAGTTGGAGGGGGGTATACGAGCAGTACTTC.

The chain is built from TRBV10-2 and TRBJ2-1; 9 bases line up with TRBD2. V shed 3 bases, J shed 7 bases, and the junction held 7 bases outside the gene matches. CDR1 WSHSY and CDR2 SAAADI come from the germline V gene. This CDR3 is 15 amino acids long. CDR3 sequence: CASSDSAGGQNEQFF. The CDR3 bases are TGCGCCAGCAGTGATTCAGCGGGAGGTCAGAATGAGCAGTTCTTC.

The chain joins TRBV30 to TRBJ1-2; 7 bases line up with TRBD1. The junction had 9 bases not matched to a gene; V was cut back by 5 bases and J by 3 bases. The CDR3 loop spans 14 amino acids. Germline V gene data show CDR1 as GTSNPN and CDR2 as SVGIG (reference sequence). CDR3 sequence reads: CAWVASGGDYGYTF. CDR3 in DNA: TGTGCCTGGGTCGCCTCAGGGGGAGACTATGGCTACACCTTC.

J is TRBJ1-1 and V is TRBV5-1; perhaps TRBD1 as D (5 bases). V was trimmed by 0 bases and J by 5 bases, leaving 11 bases between them. CDR3 length: 14 amino acids. Germline CDR1 is SGHRS and CDR2 is YFSETQ. This chain's CDR3 is CASSLEFGGTEAFF. CDR3 DNA sequence: TGCGCCAGCAGCTTGGAGTTTGGGGGGACTGAAGCTTTCTTT.

This clone was seen only a few times. The chain has TRBV2 and TRBJ2-5, with D hard to call. Trimming shortened V by 4 bases and J by 5 bases, and 11 bases separated the two germline ends. The germline gives CDR1 SNHLY, CDR2 FYNNEI. There are 13 residues in the CDR3. The CDR3 reads CASSGTAVETQYF. Written as DNA, the CDR3 is TGTGCCAGCAGTGGAACGGCGGTGGAGACCCAGTACTTC. Looking up the rest from reference TRBV2 and TRBJ2-5 gives the full variable domain: EPEVTQTPSHQVTQMGQEVILRCVPISNHLYFYWYRQILGQKVEFLVSFYNNEISEKSEIFDDQFSVERPDGSNFTLKIRSTKLEDSAMYFCASSGTAVETQYFGPGTRLLVL.

The V call is TRBV6-1, the J call TRBJ1-2; D is possibly TRBD1 (5 bases). CDR3 length: 15 amino acids. V was trimmed by 1 base and J by 3 bases, leaving 12 bases between them. CDR1 is MNHNS and CDR2 is SASEGT in the germline V gene. CDR3 region: CASSEGTPWDYGYTF. DNA of the CDR3: TGTGCCAGCAGTGAAGGGACACCCTGGGACTATGGCTACACCTTC.

V and J are TRBV4-2 and TRBJ2-7; 15 bases are a match to TRBD2. The length of the CDR3 is 15 residues. The V gene end was trimmed by 4 bases and the J gene end by 7 bases; junction bases not matched to a gene: 5. The V gene's germline CDR1 is LGHNA and CDR2 YNFKEQ. DNA of the CDR3: TGTGCCAGCAGCCCCGGACTAGCGGGGGGGCAAGAGCAGTACTTC. Its translation is CASSPGLAGGQEQYF.

A note on this clone: Other nucleotide sequences from this sample produce the same CDR3. The DNA for the CDR3 is TGTGCCAGCAGCTTAGGAACAGGGGACGAGCAGTACTTC. Its translation is CASSLGTGDEQYF. The chain is built from TRBV7-9 and TRBJ2-7, with 7 bases identical to TRBD1. Looked up from germline, CDR1 is SEHNR and CDR2 is FQNEAQ (reference sequence). There are 13 residues in the CDR3. J gave up 5 bases and V 1 base, and 2 bases lay outside the gene matches.

Of note for this clone: Possible read error: a much larger clone is one base away. Different DNA sequences within this sample yield the same CDR3. V is TRBV19 and J is TRBJ2-7; 10 bases agree with TRBD1. Germline trimming cut 5 bases from V and 4 bases from J; bases unmatched to any gene: 5. This CDR3 has 14 amino acids. CDR1 is LNHDA and CDR2 is SQIVND in the germline V gene (reference sequence). The CDR3 sequence: CASSPGTGAYEQYF. The CDR3 region has the DNA TGTGCCAGTAGTCCCGGGACAGGGGCGTACGAGCAGTACTTC.

The chain recombines TRBV5-1 with TRBJ2-7; the D is unclear. The germline V gene encodes CDR1 SGHRS and CDR2 YFSETQ. This CDR3 is built from 15 residues. The V gene lost 1 base and the J gene lost 0 bases, with 11 bases spanning the gap. The CDR3 reads CASSLRVGPSYEQYF. CDR3 sequence (DNA): TGCGCCAGCAGCTTGCGGGTCGGCCCCTCCTACGAGCAGTACTTC. The variable domain in full, completed from reference TRBV5-1 and TRBJ2-7, reads KAGVTQTPRYLIKTRGQQVTLSCSPISGHRSVSWYQQTPGQGLQFLFEYFSETQRNKGNFPGRFSGRQFSNSRSEMNVSTLELGDSALYLCASSLRVGPSYEQYFGPGTRLTVT.

The genes are TRBV11-2 and TRBJ1-6, with D unresolved. The germline V gene has CDR1 SGHAT and CDR2 FQNNGV. This CDR3 has 14 amino acids. V shed 0 bases and J shed 10 bases, with 10 bases lying between them. The CDR3 here is CASSLEGLGSPLHF. DNA for the CDR3: TGTGCCAGCAGCTTAGAAGGGCTTGGATCACCCCTCCACTTT.

The V call is TRBV27, the J call TRBJ2-2; 10 bases match TRBD1. CDR3 length equals 17 residues. With 1 base clipped from V and 4 bases from J, the junction kept 6 bases outside the gene matches. Germline CDR1 and CDR2: MNHEY and SMNVEV (reference sequence). DNA of the CDR3: TGTGCCAGCAGTTTATTCTTCCGGACAGGGGGCACCGGGGAGCTGTTTTTT. This codes for CASSLFFRTGGTGELFF.

This clone occurred once. The chain is built from TRBV9 and TRBJ1-4; D gene uncertain. The germline V gene encodes CDR1 SGDLS and CDR2 YYNGEE. Trimming took off 0 bases at V and 10 bases at J, with 10 bases between the two ends. This CDR3 comprises 13 residues. The CDR3 region has the DNA TGTGCCAGCAGCGTAGGGGATGGAGGAAAACTGTTTTTT. Translation gives CASSVGDGGKLFF.